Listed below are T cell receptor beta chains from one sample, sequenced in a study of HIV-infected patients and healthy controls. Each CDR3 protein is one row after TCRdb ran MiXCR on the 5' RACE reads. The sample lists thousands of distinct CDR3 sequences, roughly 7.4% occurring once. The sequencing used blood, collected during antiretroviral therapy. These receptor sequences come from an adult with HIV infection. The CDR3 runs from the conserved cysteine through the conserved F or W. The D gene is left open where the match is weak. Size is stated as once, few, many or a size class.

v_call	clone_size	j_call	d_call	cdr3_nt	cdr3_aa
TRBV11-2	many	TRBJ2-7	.	TGTGCCAGCAGCCCCGTCCTCGCGGAGCAGTACTTC	CASSPVLAEQYF
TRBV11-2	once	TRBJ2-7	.	TGTGCCAGCAGCTCCACATCCGACAGGCCGCTCGCCTACGAGCAGTACTTC	CASSSTSDRPLAYEQYF
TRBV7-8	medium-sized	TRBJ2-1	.	TGTGCCAGCAGCCCGCAGGGGGGGTCCTCCTACAATGAGCAGTTCTTC	CASSPQGGSSYNEQFF
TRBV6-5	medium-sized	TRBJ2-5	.	TGTGCCAGCAGTCCCCTAGGACGGATTCAAGAGACCCAGTACTTC	CASSPLGRIQETQYF
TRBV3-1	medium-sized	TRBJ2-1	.	TGTGCCAGCAGCCCAACCGCTATTAGCTCCTACAATGAGCAGTTCTTC	CASSPTAISSYNEQFF
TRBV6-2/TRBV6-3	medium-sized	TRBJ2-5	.	TGTGCCAGCAGTCCTCGAGAGACCCAGTACTTC	CASSPRETQYF
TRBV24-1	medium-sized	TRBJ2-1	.	TGTGCCACCAGAGGGAGGGGGGAGACCTACAATGAGCAGTTCTTC	CATRGRGETYNEQFF
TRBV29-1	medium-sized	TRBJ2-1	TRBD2	TGCAGCGTTGAGGGGACTAGGAAGGTCAATGAGCAGTTCTTC	CSVEGTRKVNEQFF
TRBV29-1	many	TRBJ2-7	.	TGCAGCGTTGCAGACCCGCTCCCCGGGAACGAGCAGTACTTC	CSVADPLPGNEQYF
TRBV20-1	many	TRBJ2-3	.	TGCAGTGCTAGCATCACAGATACGCAGTATTTT	CSASITDTQYF